The present TCR beta chain was sequenced within a study of cytomegalovirus exposure and HLA in healthy donors. PCR employed 60 Vbeta and 13 Jbeta primers. Data came from immunoSEQ multiplex PCR; TCRdb stores just in-frame clones and leaves some out. The table lists roughly 50,000 clones, under 80% of them singletons. Donors in the study were healthy people who gave bone marrow. A note on this clone: Its antigen is not identified.

Overall study findings and caveats: An analysis done earlier found most TCR beta V segments productive about 90% or about 30% of the time. Donor immune exposure was known only as CMV serostatus. The authors later linked a missense DCLRE1C variant to TCR beta V- and J-gene trimming.

This clonotype was sampled from a man under 40 in good health and CMV-seropositive. Sequencing was performed on PBMCs.

The DNA of the CDR3 is TGTGCCAGCAGTTATGTTGGCGCGGGGCCCCGGAGCTCCTATAATTCACCCCTCCACTTT. It encodes CASSYVGAGPRSSYNSPLHF. The chain combines TRBV6-7 with TRBJ1-6, with a tentative D call TRBD1 (5 bases). TRBV6-7 is recorded as an ORF, its role being uncertain. Trimming took 3 bases from V and 0 from J, leaving 21 bases between them. The CDR3 totals 20 residues.